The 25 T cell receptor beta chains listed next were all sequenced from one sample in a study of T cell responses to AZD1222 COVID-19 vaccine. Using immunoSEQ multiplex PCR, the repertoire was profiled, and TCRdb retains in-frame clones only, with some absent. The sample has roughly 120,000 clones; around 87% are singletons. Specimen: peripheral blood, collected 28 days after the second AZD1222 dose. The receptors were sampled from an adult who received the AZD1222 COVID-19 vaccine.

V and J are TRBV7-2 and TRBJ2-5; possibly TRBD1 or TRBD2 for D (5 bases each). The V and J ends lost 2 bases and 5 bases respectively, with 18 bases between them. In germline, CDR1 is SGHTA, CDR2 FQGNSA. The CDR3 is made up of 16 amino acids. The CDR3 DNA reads TGTGCCAGCAGCTTATTCTCCCCCGGGGCTGGGGAGACCCAGTACTTC. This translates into CASSLFSPGAGETQYF.

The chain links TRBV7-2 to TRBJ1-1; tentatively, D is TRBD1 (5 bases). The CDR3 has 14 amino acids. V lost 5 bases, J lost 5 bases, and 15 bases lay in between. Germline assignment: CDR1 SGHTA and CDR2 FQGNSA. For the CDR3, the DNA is TGTGCCAGCAGCCGGGGGGAGGGTCGGACTGAAGCTTTCTTT. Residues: CASSRGEGRTEAFF.

The CDR3, as DNA: TGTGCCAGTAGTACGCGGGTGAAAGAGACCCAGTACTTC. Translating it yields CASSTRVKETQYF. The chain employs TRBV19 and TRBJ2-5; D is possibly TRBD2 (5 bases). This CDR3 spans 13 amino acids. CDR1 is LNHDA, CDR2 SQIVND, per germline (reference sequence). V dropped 4 bases and J dropped 3 bases, with 9 bases sitting between them.

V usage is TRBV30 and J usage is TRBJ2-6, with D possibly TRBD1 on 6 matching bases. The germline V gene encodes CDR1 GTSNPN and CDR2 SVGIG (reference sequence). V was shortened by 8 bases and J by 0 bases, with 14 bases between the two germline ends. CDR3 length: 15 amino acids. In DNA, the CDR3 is TGTGCCCAGAACAGGGTGGACTCTGGGGCCAACGTCCTGACTTTC. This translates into CAQNRVDSGANVLTF. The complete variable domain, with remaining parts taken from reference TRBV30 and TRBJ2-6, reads SQTIHQWPATLVQPVGSPLSLECTVEGTSNPNLYWYRQAAGRGLQLLFYSVGIGQISSEVPQNLSASRPQDRQFILSSKKLLLSDSGFYLCAQNRVDSGANVLTFGAGSRLTVL.

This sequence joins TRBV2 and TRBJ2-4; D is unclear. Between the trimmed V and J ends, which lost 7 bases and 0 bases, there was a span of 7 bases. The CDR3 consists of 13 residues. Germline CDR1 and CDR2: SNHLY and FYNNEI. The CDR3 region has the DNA TGTGCCAGCACTACGTCAGCCAAAAACATTCAGTACTTC. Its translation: CASTTSAKNIQYF.

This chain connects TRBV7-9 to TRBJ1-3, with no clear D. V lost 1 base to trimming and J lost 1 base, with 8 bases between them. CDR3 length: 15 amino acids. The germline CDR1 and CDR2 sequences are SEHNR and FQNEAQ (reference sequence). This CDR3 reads CASSLVNLSGNTIYF. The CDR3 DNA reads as TGTGCCAGCAGCTTAGTGAATCTATCTGGAAACACCATATATTTT.

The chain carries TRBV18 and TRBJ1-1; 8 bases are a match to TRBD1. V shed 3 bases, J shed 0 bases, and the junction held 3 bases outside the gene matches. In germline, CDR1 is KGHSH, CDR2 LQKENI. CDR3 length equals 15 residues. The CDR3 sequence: CASSPDRGLNTEAFF. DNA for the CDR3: TGTGCCAGCTCACCCGACAGGGGACTGAACACTGAAGCTTTCTTT.

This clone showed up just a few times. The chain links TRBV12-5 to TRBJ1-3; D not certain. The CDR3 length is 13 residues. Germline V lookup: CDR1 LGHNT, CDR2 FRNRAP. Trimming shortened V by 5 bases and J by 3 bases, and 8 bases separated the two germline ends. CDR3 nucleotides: TGTGCTAGTGGTCCGCCCAATGGAAACACCATATATTTT. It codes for CASGPPNGNTIYF.

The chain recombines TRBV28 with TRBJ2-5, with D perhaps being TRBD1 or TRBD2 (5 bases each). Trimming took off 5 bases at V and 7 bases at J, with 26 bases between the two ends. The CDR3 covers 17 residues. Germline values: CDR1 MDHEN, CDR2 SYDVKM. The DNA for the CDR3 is TGTGCCAGCAGTCGGCCGACTGGGACGGACCCCATTGGGACCCAGTACTTC. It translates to CASSRPTGTDPIGTQYF.

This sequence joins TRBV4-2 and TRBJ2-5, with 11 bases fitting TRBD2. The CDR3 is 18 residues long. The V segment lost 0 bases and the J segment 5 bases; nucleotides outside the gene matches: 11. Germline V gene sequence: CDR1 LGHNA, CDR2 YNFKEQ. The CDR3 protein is CASSQEAPVAGGPETQYF. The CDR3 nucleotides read TGTGCCAGCAGCCAAGAAGCCCCAGTAGCGGGAGGGCCGGAGACCCAGTACTTC.

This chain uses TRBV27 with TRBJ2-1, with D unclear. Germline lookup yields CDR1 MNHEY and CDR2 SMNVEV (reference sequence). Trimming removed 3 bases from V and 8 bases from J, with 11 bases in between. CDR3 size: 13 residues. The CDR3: CASSFLETDEQFF. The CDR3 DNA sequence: TGTGCCAGCAGTTTCCTAGAAACCGATGAGCAGTTCTTC.

CDR3 region: CASSIKSKSPLRASYEQYF. The CDR3 DNA sequence: TGTGCCAGTAGTATTAAGAGCAAGTCCCCCCTAAGGGCCAGCTACGAGCAGTACTTC. This chain links TRBV19 with TRBJ2-7; D unclear. Germline CDR1 and CDR2: LNHDA and SQIVND (reference sequence). The V and J ends lost 3 bases and 3 bases respectively, with 27 bases between them. This CDR3 comprises 19 residues.

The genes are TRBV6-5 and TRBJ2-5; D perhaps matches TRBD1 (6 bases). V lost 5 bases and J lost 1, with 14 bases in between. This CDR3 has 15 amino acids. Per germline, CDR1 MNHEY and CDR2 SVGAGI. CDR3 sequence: CASSRRDTSQETQYF. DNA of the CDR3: TGTGCCAGCAGTCGAAGGGACACGAGCCAAGAGACCCAGTACTTC.

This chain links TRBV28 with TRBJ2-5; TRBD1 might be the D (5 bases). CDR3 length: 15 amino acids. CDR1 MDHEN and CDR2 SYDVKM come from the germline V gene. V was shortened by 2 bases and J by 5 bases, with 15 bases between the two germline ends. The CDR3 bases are TGTGCCAGCAGTTTAGCCAGGGCAGGGTTTGAGACCCAGTACTTC. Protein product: CASSLARAGFETQYF. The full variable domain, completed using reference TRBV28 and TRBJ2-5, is DVKVTQSSRYLVKRTGEKVFLECVQDMDHENMFWYRQDPGLGLRLIYFSYDVKMKEKGDIPEGYSVSREKKERFSLILESASTNQTSMYLCASSLARAGFETQYFGPGTRLLVL.

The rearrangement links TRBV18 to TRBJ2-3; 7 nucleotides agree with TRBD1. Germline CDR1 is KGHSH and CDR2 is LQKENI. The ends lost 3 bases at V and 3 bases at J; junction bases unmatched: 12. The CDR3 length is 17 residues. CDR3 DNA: TGTGCCAGCTCACCTCAATTGACAGGGTTGGGAACAGATACGCAGTATTTT. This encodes CASSPQLTGLGTDTQYF.

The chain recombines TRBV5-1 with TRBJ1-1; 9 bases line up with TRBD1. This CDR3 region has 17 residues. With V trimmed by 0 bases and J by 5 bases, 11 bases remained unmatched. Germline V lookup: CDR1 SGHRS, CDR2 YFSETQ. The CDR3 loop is CASSLDGRDRAKTEAFF. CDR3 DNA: TGCGCCAGCAGCTTGGATGGGAGGGACAGGGCGAAGACTGAAGCTTTCTTT.

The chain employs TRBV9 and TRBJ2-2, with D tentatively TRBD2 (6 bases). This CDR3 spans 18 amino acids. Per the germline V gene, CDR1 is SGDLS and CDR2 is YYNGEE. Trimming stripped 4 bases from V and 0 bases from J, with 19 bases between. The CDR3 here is CASSLPTAGPTNTGELFF. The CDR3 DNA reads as TGTGCCAGCAGCCTCCCCACCGCGGGGCCGACGAACACCGGGGAGCTGTTTTTT.

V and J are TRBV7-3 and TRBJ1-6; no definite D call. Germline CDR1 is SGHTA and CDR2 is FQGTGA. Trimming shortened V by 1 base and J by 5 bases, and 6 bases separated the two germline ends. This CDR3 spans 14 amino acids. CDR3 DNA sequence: TGTGCCAGCAGCTTAAAAGGGAATAATTCACCCCTCCACTTT. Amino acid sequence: CASSLKGNNSPLHF.

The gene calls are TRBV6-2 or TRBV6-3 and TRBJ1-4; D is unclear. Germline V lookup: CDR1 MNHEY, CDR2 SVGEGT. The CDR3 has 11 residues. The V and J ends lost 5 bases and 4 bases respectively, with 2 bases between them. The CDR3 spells CASSNNEKLFF. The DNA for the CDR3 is TGTGCCAGCAGTAATAATGAAAAACTGTTTTTT.

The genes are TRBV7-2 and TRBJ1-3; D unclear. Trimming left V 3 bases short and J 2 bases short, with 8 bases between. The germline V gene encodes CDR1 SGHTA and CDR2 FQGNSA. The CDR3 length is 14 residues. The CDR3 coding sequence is TGTGCCAGCAGCTTGGGAGGAGCTGGAAACACCATATATTTT. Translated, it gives CASSLGGAGNTIYF.

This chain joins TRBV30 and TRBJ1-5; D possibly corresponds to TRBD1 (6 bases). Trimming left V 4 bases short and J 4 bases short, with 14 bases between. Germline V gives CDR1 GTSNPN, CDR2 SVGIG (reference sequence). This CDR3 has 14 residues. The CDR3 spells CAWTLGRGNQPQHF. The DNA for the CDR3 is TGTGCCTGGACCCTCGGGAGGGGGAATCAGCCCCAGCATTTT. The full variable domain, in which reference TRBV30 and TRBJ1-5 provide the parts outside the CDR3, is SQTIHQWPATLVQPVGSPLSLECTVEGTSNPNLYWYRQAAGRGLQLLFYSVGIGQISSEVPQNLSASRPQDRQFILSSKKLLLSDSGFYLCAWTLGRGNQPQHFGDGTRLSIL.

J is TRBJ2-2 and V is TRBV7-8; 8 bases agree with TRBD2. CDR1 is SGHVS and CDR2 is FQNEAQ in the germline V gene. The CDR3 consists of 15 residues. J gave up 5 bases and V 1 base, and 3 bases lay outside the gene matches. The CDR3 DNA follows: TGTGCCAGCAGCTTAGGGCTAGCGGGTACCGGGGAGCTGTTTTTT. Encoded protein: CASSLGLAGTGELFF.

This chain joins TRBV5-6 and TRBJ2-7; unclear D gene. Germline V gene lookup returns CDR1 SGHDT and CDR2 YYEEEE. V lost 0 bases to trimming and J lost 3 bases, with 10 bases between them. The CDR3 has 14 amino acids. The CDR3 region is CASSLAASYYEQYF. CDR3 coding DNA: TGTGCCAGCAGCTTGGCCGCGTCGTACTACGAGCAGTACTTC.

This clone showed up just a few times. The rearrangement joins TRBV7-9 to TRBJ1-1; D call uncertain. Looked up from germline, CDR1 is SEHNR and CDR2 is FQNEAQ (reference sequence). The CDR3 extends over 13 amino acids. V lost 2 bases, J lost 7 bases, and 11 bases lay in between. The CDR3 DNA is TGTGCCAGCAGCTTAAGAGAGACGGGTGAAGCTTTCTTT. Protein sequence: CASSLRETGEAFF. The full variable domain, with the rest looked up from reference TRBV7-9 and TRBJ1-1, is DTGVSQNPRHKITKRGQNVTFRCDPISEHNRLYWYRQTLGQGPEFLTYFQNEAQLEKSRLLSDRFSAERPKGSFSTLEIQRTEQGDSAMYLCASSLRETGEAFFGQGTRLTVV.

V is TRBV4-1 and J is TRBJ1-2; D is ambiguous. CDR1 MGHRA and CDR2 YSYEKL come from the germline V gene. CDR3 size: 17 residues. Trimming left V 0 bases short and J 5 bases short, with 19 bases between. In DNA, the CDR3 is TGCGCCAGCAGCCAAGAGGCACCGAGGGTGGCTAGGTATGGCTACACCTTC. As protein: CASSQEAPRVARYGYTF.